This passage covers 17 T cell receptor beta chains from one sample sequenced in a study of T cells in Graves' hyperthyroidism and ophthalmopathy. Researchers took RNA transcripts and amplified the TCR beta CDR3 regions from them. First-round RT-PCR with HTBI primers amplified the TCR CDR3 region. From the multiplex PCR reads, TCRdb called clonotypes with MiXCR, one entry per CDR3 protein. The sample lists approximately 380,000 distinct CDR3 sequences, more than 12% occurring once. The sequenced sample was blood. The receptors were gathered from a man aged 45-65 years with Graves' ophthalmopathy.

There are many counts of this clonotype. This sequence joins TRBV20-1 and TRBJ2-7; 10 nucleotides line up with TRBD2. The V gene end was trimmed by 7 bases and the J gene end by 2 bases; junction bases not matched to a gene: 8. CDR3 length: 14 amino acids. Germline values: CDR1 DFQATT, CDR2 SNEGSKA (reference sequence). The CDR3 loop is CSVQTSGFTYEQYF. The DNA of the CDR3 is TGCAGTGTCCAGACTAGCGGGTTTACCTACGAGCAGTACTTC.

This clonotype has a count of ten or more. The chain recombines TRBV6-1 with TRBJ2-3, with unresolved D. The CDR3 length is 15 residues. Per the germline V gene, CDR1 is MNHNS and CDR2 is SASEGT. V was cut by 10 bases and J by 6 bases, with 23 bases left in between. The CDR3 region is CATTPSGYSKDTQYF. The DNA of the CDR3 is TGTGCCACCACACCTTCAGGCTACTCCAAGGATACGCAGTATTTT.

This rearrangement joins TRBV19 to TRBJ1-3; D remains unclear. Germline V gene sequence: CDR1 LNHDA, CDR2 SQIVND (reference sequence). The CDR3 is made up of 14 amino acids. V was pared by 6 bases and J by 0 bases, with 9 bases between. CDR3 in DNA: TGTGCCAGTAGCCTAGGGTACTCTGGAAACACCATATATTTT. Protein product: CASSLGYSGNTIYF.

This clonotype was seen ten or more times. The gene calls are TRBV7-8 and TRBJ2-7; 8 bases align to TRBD1. Germline loops: CDR1 SGHVS, CDR2 FQNEAQ. The CDR3 sequence is 15 residues long. With 5 bases clipped from V and 0 bases from J, the junction kept 6 bases outside the gene matches. The CDR3 nucleotides are TGTGCCAGCAGCGCCAGACAGGGGAGCTCCTACGAGCAGTACTTC. Protein product: CASSARQGSSYEQYF.

This clonotype has ten or more counts. The chain has TRBV2 and TRBJ2-7, with 9 positions matching TRBD1. V lost 4 bases, J lost 6 bases, and 7 bases stayed unmatched. Germline loops: CDR1 SNHLY, CDR2 FYNNEI. The CDR3 contains 14 residues. CDR3: CASSGQGQGGEQYF. DNA for the CDR3: TGTGCCAGCAGTGGACAGGGACAGGGTGGCGAGCAGTACTTC. Based on the CDR3 plus reference TRBV2 and TRBJ2-7, the full variable domain is EPEVTQTPSHQVTQMGQEVILRCVPISNHLYFYWYRQILGQKVEFLVSFYNNEISEKSEIFDDQFSVERPDGSNFTLKIRSTKLEDSAMYFCASSGQGQGGEQYFGPGTRLTVT.

This clonotype occurred many times. This chain uses TRBV5-1 with TRBJ1-1, with D perhaps matching TRBD1 (5 bases). V gave up 2 bases and J gave up 0 bases, with 17 bases separating them. The CDR3 is 17 amino acids. The germline gives CDR1 SGHRS, CDR2 YFSETQ. The CDR3 reads CASSFRDPKRVNTEAFF. CDR3 nucleotide sequence: TGCGCCAGCAGCTTCCGGGACCCCAAGAGAGTGAACACTGAAGCTTTCTTT. Drawing the rest from reference TRBV5-1 and TRBJ1-1, the complete variable domain is KAGVTQTPRYLIKTRGQQVTLSCSPISGHRSVSWYQQTPGQGLQFLFEYFSETQRNKGNFPGRFSGRQFSNSRSEMNVSTLELGDSALYLCASSFRDPKRVNTEAFFGQGTRLTVV.

This clonotype was recorded only once. The chain links TRBV29-1 to TRBJ1-2, with a possible D match to TRBD1 (6 bases). Germline V gene lookup returns CDR1 SQVTM and CDR2 ANQGSEA. The CDR3 runs to 13 residues. The V and J ends lost 3 bases and 1 base respectively, with 9 bases between them. CDR3 sequence (DNA): TGCAGCGTTGAGGGCAGGGGTAACTATGGCTACACCTTC. It yields the protein CSVEGRGNYGYTF.

The V and J genes are TRBV4-1 and TRBJ2-2; 8 nucleotides match TRBD2. The CDR3 covers 15 residues. Losses at the gene ends were 0 bases for V and 8 bases for J; bases not matched to a gene: 5. The germline V gene has CDR1 MGHRA and CDR2 YSYEKL. The CDR3 reads CASSQEAGVSGELFF. CDR3 bases: TGCGCCAGCAGCCAAGAAGCGGGAGTTAGTGGGGAGCTGTTTTTT.

The V call is TRBV29-1, the J call TRBJ2-7; TRBD2 matches at 7 bases. This CDR3 contains 12 residues. Looked up from germline, CDR1 is SQVTM and CDR2 is ANQGSEA. CDR3 sequence (DNA): TGCAGTGTCGGGGAGGGCTACTACGAGCAGTACTTC. It is translated as CSVGEGYYEQYF.

This clonotype was seen at least ten times. The chain carries TRBV5-1 and TRBJ2-7; 7 bases agree with TRBD1. Germline V CDR1 and CDR2: SGHRS, YFSETQ. The CDR3 contains 12 residues. Unmatched junction bases numbered 2, after V lost 4 bases and J lost 4 bases. The CDR3 DNA reads as TGCGCCAGCAGCGAGGGACAGTACGAGCAGTACTTC. This encodes CASSEGQYEQYF. Filled out from reference TRBV5-1 and TRBJ2-7, the complete variable domain reads KAGVTQTPRYLIKTRGQQVTLSCSPISGHRSVSWYQQTPGQGLQFLFEYFSETQRNKGNFPGRFSGRQFSNSRSEMNVSTLELGDSALYLCASSEGQYEQYFGPGTRLTVT.

This clonotype was recorded many times. The chain joins TRBV5-5 to TRBJ2-7, with D tentatively TRBD1 (5 bases). V shed 1 base and J shed 6 bases, with 11 bases lying between them. CDR3 length: 13 amino acids. Germline V gene lookup returns CDR1 SGHKS and CDR2 YYEKEE (reference sequence). The CDR3 DNA sequence: TGTGCCAGCAGCTTGAACAGGCAGTTCGAGCAGTACTTC. It encodes CASSLNRQFEQYF.

This clonotype was observed a handful of times. V usage is TRBV3-1 and J usage is TRBJ2-3, with 11 bases that match TRBD2. This CDR3 has 17 residues. Germline CDR1 is LGHDT and CDR2 is YNNKEL (reference sequence). V was pared by 4 bases and J by 4 bases, with 10 bases of the junction left unmatched. This CDR3 reads CASSRQIAGGMADTQYF. The CDR3, as DNA: TGTGCCAGCAGCCGCCAGATAGCGGGAGGGATGGCAGATACGCAGTATTTT.

This clonotype was observed at least ten times. This rearrangement joins TRBV4-1 to TRBJ1-1; tentatively, D is TRBD1 (5 bases). CDR1 is MGHRA, CDR2 YSYEKL, per germline. The CDR3 loop spans 14 amino acids. V dropped 5 bases and J dropped 0 bases, with 10 bases sitting between them. CDR3 loop: CASSMGRLNTEAFF. The CDR3 DNA sequence: TGCGCCAGCAGCATGGGACGGCTGAACACTGAAGCTTTCTTT.

A remark on this clonotype: With a much larger clone just one base away, this may be a read error. The V gene is TRBV2, the J gene TRBJ2-4, with a possible D match to TRBD2 (5 bases). The CDR3 covers 13 residues. Germline V CDR1 and CDR2: SNHLY, FYNNEI. The DNA for the CDR3 is TGTGCCAGCAGTGAAGCGAGAGGGTACATTGAGTACTTC. Translating it yields CASSEARGYIEYF.

As regards this clonotype: A much more abundant neighbour one base away suggests this may be a read error. The CDR3 reads CASARGGPSSYNERFF. The CDR3 coding sequence is TGTGCCAGCGCAAGAGGCGGCCCTAGTTCCTACAATGAGCGGTTCTTC. This chain uses TRBV6-1 with TRBJ2-1; D not certain. Germline V gene lookup returns CDR1 MNHNS and CDR2 SASEGT. This CDR3 comprises 16 residues.

This clonotype occurred many times. The chain recombines TRBV6-1 with TRBJ2-5, with TRBD1 identical over 8 bases. V gave up 6 bases and J gave up 6 bases; unmatched junction bases: 3. The CDR3 loop spans 12 amino acids. Germline CDR1 is MNHNS and CDR2 is SASEGT. CDR3 in DNA: TGTGCCAGCAGCGGACAGGGCCAGACCCAGTACTTC. Its translation is CASSGQGQTQYF.

Ten or more counts support this clonotype. The J gene is TRBJ2-5, the V gene TRBV29-1, with TRBD1 matching over 7 bases. Trimming at V came to 8 bases and at J to 0 bases, leaving 3 bases not matched to a gene. CDR3 length: 12 amino acids. Germline assignment: CDR1 SQVTM and CDR2 ANQGSEA. CDR3 sequence reads: CSLGQNQETQYF. The DNA of the CDR3 is TGCAGCCTGGGACAGAACCAAGAGACCCAGTACTTC.